Listed below are T cell receptor beta chains from one sample, sequenced in a study of CD8+ T cells in alopecia areata. TCRdb's copy holds only in-frame clones and misses some; the assay was immunoSEQ multiplex PCR. The table records 200,000 to 250,000 clones, around 62% of them present only once. The material sequenced was CD4+ T cells sorted from blood, taken at week 0. The receptors were sampled from a human donor with alopecia areata. Each CDR3 is given with its conserved first and last residue. Each record gives: D gene, J gene, V gene, clone size, CDR3 length, CDR3 DNA, CDR3 protein. D genes are given only for firm matches. The listing skips clone size in some rows; elsewhere it reads once, few, many or a size class.

.	TRBJ2-7	TRBV7-9	.	15	TGTGCCAGCAGCTTAGGAGTGAGCAGCTCCTACGAGCAGTACTTC	CASSLGVSSSYEQYF
.	TRBJ1-2	TRBV5-1	.	15	TGCGCCAGCAGAAACGAAGACAGTACGAACTATGGCTACACCTTC	CASRNEDSTNYGYTF
.	TRBJ1-4	TRBV13	.	14	TGTGCCAGCAGCTTAATGTTCTCGAATGAAAAACTGTTTTTT	CASSLMFSNEKLFF
.	TRBJ2-5	TRBV7-9	.	16	TGTGCCAGCACCCTGGCCCCCGGGAGCCCACAAGAGACCCAGTACTTC	CASTLAPGSPQETQYF
.	TRBJ2-1	TRBV14	medium-sized	14	TGTGCCAGCAGCCTGGGGCGGACCTACAATGAGCAGTTCTTC	CASSLGRTYNEQFF
TRBD2	TRBJ2-3	TRBV14	.	14	TGTGCCAGCAGCCTAGCGGGGGGCGGAGATACGCAGTATTTT	CASSLAGGGDTQYF
.	TRBJ2-7	TRBV5-4	.	14	TGTGCCAGCAGCCCCCTGGGGGGGGCCCACGAGCAGTACTTC	CASSPLGGAHEQYF
.	TRBJ2-1	TRBV5-1	few	15	TGCGCCAGCAGCTTGGCCACAGGGTCCTACAATGAGCAGTTCTTC	CASSLATGSYNEQFF
TRBD1	TRBJ2-3	TRBV27	.	16	TGTGCCAGCAGTCCTTTGGGGGACAGGGGGCAAGATACGCAGTATTTT	CASSPLGDRGQDTQYF
.	TRBJ1-3	TRBV30	.	18	TGTGCCTGGAGAATCAGGATAGGGGGAGGCTCGGAGGGAAACACCATATATTTT	CAWRIRIGGGSEGNTIYF
TRBD1	TRBJ2-1	TRBV4-1	.	16	TGCGCCAGCAGTCAACCCGGGACAGGAAAGAACAATGAGCAGTTCTTC	CASSQPGTGKNNEQFF
.	TRBJ1-2	TRBV5-1	.	13	TGCGCCAGCAGCTCCGGGACATCCTCAACTTACACCTTC	CASSSGTSSTYTF
.	TRBJ1-1	TRBV18	.	14	TGTGCCAGCTCACCACCGCCAGGGAACACTGAAGCTTTCTTT	CASSPPPGNTEAFF
.	TRBJ2-2	TRBV7-2	few	14	TGTGCCAGCAGCTTAGATGGGGGGCCCGGGGAGCTGTTTTTT	CASSLDGGPGELFF
.	TRBJ2-3	TRBV6-5	.	12	TGTGCCAGCAGTGGTCAGGCAGATACGCAGTATTTT	CASSGQADTQYF
TRBD1	TRBJ1-2	TRBV6-5	.	15	TGTGCCAGCAGTTACTCCCGACAGGGCGACTATGGCTACACCTTC	CASSYSRQGDYGYTF
.	TRBJ1-5	TRBV30	.	14	TGTGCCTGGAGTAATTTAAGGAACAATCAGCCCCAGCATTTT	CAWSNLRNNQPQHF
.	TRBJ1-4	TRBV2	.	10	TGTGCCAGCAGTGAGGAAAAACTGTTTTTT	CASSEEKLFF
.	TRBJ1-2	TRBV28	.	14	TGTGCCAGCAGTTTCGGCAAGGGTGCCTATGGCTACACCTTC	CASSFGKGAYGYTF
.	TRBJ2-5	TRBV5-1	.	14	TGCGCCAGCAGCTTGGCCGCAGGGGTGGGGACCCAGTACTTC	CASSLAAGVGTQYF
.	TRBJ2-7	TRBV6-5	few	14	TGTGCCAGCTCAAATGGAGGTCCAACCTACGAGCAGTACTTC	CASSNGGPTYEQYF
.	TRBJ2-3	TRBV9	few	13	TGTGCCAGCAGCGTAGGTGGCACAGATACGCAGTATTTT	CASSVGGTDTQYF
TRBD2	TRBJ2-4	TRBV4-2	.	15	TGTGCCAGCAGCCAAGATCCCGGGACTAGCGGGGGGCGGTACTTC	CASSQDPGTSGGRYF
.	TRBJ2-7	TRBV5-6	.	14	TGTGCCAGCAGCGCCCCCGGGGCCACCTACGAGCAGTACTTC	CASSAPGATYEQYF
.	TRBJ2-3	TRBV4-1	.	15	TGCGCCAGCAGCCAAGATGGCGGTAACACAGATACGCAGTATTTT	CASSQDGGNTDTQYF
.	TRBJ1-1	TRBV30	.	14	TGTGCCTGGATGAACAGGGTACCAAACACTGAAGCTTTCTTT	CAWMNRVPNTEAFF
.	TRBJ2-6	TRBV4-1	.	17	TGCGCCAGCAGCATCCCAGACGGGATGGCTGGGGCCAACGTCCTGACTTTC	CASSIPDGMAGANVLTF